The 26 T cell receptor beta chains reported below all come from one sample, sequenced in a study of T cells in Graves' hyperthyroidism and ophthalmopathy. RNA transcripts gave rise to amplified TCR beta CDR3 regions. A first-round RT-PCR of the TCR CDR3 used the HTBI primer set. Using its own MiXCR run on the multiplex PCR reads, TCRdb lists one record per CDR3 protein. The sample holds around 760,000 distinct CDR3 sequences, 30% to 40% seen once. Sequenced: blood. These receptors were obtained from a woman between 40 and 50 years old with Graves' hyperthyroidism.

This clonotype was detected many times. The chain has TRBV7-6 and TRBJ1-2; D call uncertain. The V gene's germline CDR1 is SGHVS and CDR2 FNYEAQ. V lost 5 bases to trimming and J lost 0 bases, with 10 bases between them. This CDR3 has 14 amino acids. The CDR3 region has the DNA TGTGCCAGCAGCCCCCCCGGAGCTAACTATGGCTACACCTTC. It specifies CASSPPGANYGYTF.

This clonotype was seen many times. V is TRBV7-2 and J is TRBJ1-2; D is uncertain. CDR1 and CDR2 from the germline V gene are SGHTA and FQGNSA. The CDR3 has 13 amino acids. V gave up 1 base and J gave up 6 bases, with 9 bases separating them. CDR3: CASSLDRANGYTF. The CDR3 DNA reads TGTGCCAGCAGCTTAGACAGAGCGAATGGCTACACCTTC. The whole variable domain, remainder taken from reference TRBV7-2 and TRBJ1-2, is GAGVSQSPSNKVTEKGKDVELRCDPISGHTALYWYRQSLGQGLEFLIYFQGNSAPDKSGLPSDRFSAERTGGSVSTLTIQRTQQEDSAVYLCASSLDRANGYTFGSGTRLTVV.

The sample holds a few counts of this clonotype. The chain joins TRBV7-2 to TRBJ1-1; unclear D gene. Germline V lookup: CDR1 SGHTA, CDR2 FQGNSA. The V and J ends lost 5 bases and 9 bases respectively, with 16 bases between them. The length of the CDR3 is 13 residues. CDR3 DNA sequence: TGTGCCAGCAGCCAAGTTAGCGAGTACCAAGCTTTCTTT. Amino acids: CASSQVSEYQAFF. Filled out from reference TRBV7-2 and TRBJ1-1, the complete variable domain reads GAGVSQSPSNKVTEKGKDVELRCDPISGHTALYWYRQSLGQGLEFLIYFQGNSAPDKSGLPSDRFSAERTGGSVSTLTIQRTQQEDSAVYLCASSQVSEYQAFFGQGTRLTVV.

V usage is TRBV7-9 and J usage is TRBJ1-1; TRBD1 matches at 12 bases. Germline CDR1 reads SEHNR; CDR2 reads FQNEAQ (reference sequence). CDR3 length equals 21 residues. Trimming took 4 bases from V and 2 from J; bases not matched to a gene: 20. This chain's CDR3 is CASSSITGTGGVMGVNTEAFF. In DNA form, the CDR3 reads TGTGCCAGCAGCTCCATAACCGGGACAGGGGGCGTGATGGGGGTCAACACTGAAGCTTTCTTT.

The sample holds many counts of this clonotype. The chain carries TRBV19 and TRBJ2-2; maybe TRBD1 (5 bases). The V end was cut by 3 bases, the J end by 6 bases, with 5 bases between. From germline, CDR1 is LNHDA and CDR2 SQIVND (reference sequence). The CDR3 is 12 residues long. The CDR3 nucleotides are TGTGCCAGTAGTATGACAGCCGGGGAGCTGTTTTTT. Translating it yields CASSMTAGELFF.

This clonotype showed up many times. The chain carries TRBV7-2 and TRBJ1-2; D possibly corresponds to TRBD1 (6 bases). The V end lost 5 bases, the J end lost 2 bases, and 15 bases lay between the germline ends. The CDR3 spans 15 residues. The germline gives CDR1 SGHTA, CDR2 FQGNSA. This CDR3 reads CASSPGAGQNYGYTF. The CDR3 region has the DNA TGTGCCAGCAGCCCCGGGGCAGGACAGAACTATGGCTACACCTTC. Drawing the rest from reference TRBV7-2 and TRBJ1-2, the complete variable domain is GAGVSQSPSNKVTEKGKDVELRCDPISGHTALYWYRQSLGQGLEFLIYFQGNSAPDKSGLPSDRFSAERTGGSVSTLTIQRTQQEDSAVYLCASSPGAGQNYGYTFGSGTRLTVV.

Concerning this clonotype: Just one base apart from a much larger clone, this may be a read error. The chain recombines TRBV29-1 with TRBJ2-7; D uncertain. CDR3 length: 11 residues. Germline V gives CDR1 SQVTM, CDR2 ANQGSEA. V lost 4 bases to trimming and J lost 5 bases, with 9 bases between them. The CDR3 bases are TGCAGCGTTGTAGGGTCCGACGAGCAGTACTTC. Translating gives CSVVGSDEQYF.

V usage is TRBV10-3 and J usage is TRBJ2-7; no reliable D call. The CDR3 has 13 residues. V shed 5 bases and J shed 4 bases, with 12 bases lying between them. Germline V gene sequence: CDR1 ENHRY, CDR2 SYGVKD. This chain's CDR3 is CAISSRTSYEQYF. CDR3 DNA sequence: TGTGCCATCAGTTCGCGTACAAGTTACGAGCAGTACTTC.

This clonotype was counted only a few times. The rearrangement uses TRBV6-2 or TRBV6-3 and TRBJ1-2; D not resolved. In germline, CDR1 is MNHEY, CDR2 SVGEGT. The CDR3 extends over 13 amino acids. V shed 6 bases and J shed 7 bases, with 15 bases lying between them. CDR3 sequence: CASRTLLVLGYTF. DNA for the CDR3: TGTGCCAGCAGAACGCTTCTGGTCCTTGGCTACACCTTC.

This clonotype occurred many times. The chain employs TRBV2 and TRBJ2-7; D gene ambiguous. Germline lookup yields CDR1 SNHLY and CDR2 FYNNEI. The CDR3 runs 12 residues. The ends were cut back, 3 bases at V and 12 bases at J, with 15 bases in the middle. The CDR3 is CASSDRAKVAYF. DNA for the CDR3: TGTGCCAGCAGTGATCGGGCTAAAGTGGCGTACTTC.

The gene calls are TRBV7-9 and TRBJ1-1, with D possibly being TRBD1 (5 bases). The CDR3 length is 14 residues. CDR1 is SEHNR and CDR2 is FQNEAQ in the germline V gene (reference sequence). The ends were cut back, 4 bases at V and 4 bases at J, with 13 bases in the middle. The CDR3 region has the DNA TGTGCCAGCAGCTACCCAGGACATTCCACTGAAGCTTTCTTT. It yields the protein CASSYPGHSTEAFF.

This clonotype was found many times. The chain combines TRBV5-4 with TRBJ2-7, with D unresolved. Germline CDR1 reads SGHNT; CDR2 reads YYREEE (reference sequence). Trimming shortened V by 6 bases and J by 3 bases, and 7 bases separated the two germline ends. This CDR3 region has 11 residues. The CDR3 spells CASNVNYEQYF. Here the CDR3 DNA reads TGTGCCAGCAACGTCAACTACGAGCAGTACTTC.

This clonotype appeared a few times. This rearrangement joins TRBV28 to TRBJ1-6; perhaps TRBD1 as D (6 bases). V lost 4 bases and J lost 7, with 11 bases in between. The germline V gene has CDR1 MDHEN and CDR2 SYDVKM. The CDR3 is 14 amino acids. This CDR3 reads CASSWEGVNSPLHF. CDR3 bases: TGTGCCAGCAGTTGGGAGGGGGTGAATTCACCCCTCCACTTT.

About this clonotype: The junction does not match germline at one end; this may be a read error. V is TRBV10-3 and J is TRBJ2-7, with a weak D call TRBD1 (5 bases). The end of the DNA fits TRBJ2-1 better, so the J call may be wrong. From germline, CDR1 is ENHRY and CDR2 SYGVKD. The CDR3 totals 16 residues. The CDR3 reads CAISDTQGIGYNGQFF. In DNA form, the CDR3 reads TGTGCCATCAGTGACACGCAGGGTATTGGTTACAATGGGCAGTTCTTC.

This chain joins TRBV25-1 and TRBJ1-2; 9 bases are a match to TRBD1. The CDR3 has 15 amino acids. The V and J ends lost 6 bases and 4 bases, in that order; junction bases with no gene match: 9. CDR1 is MGHDK, CDR2 SYGVNS, per germline. This CDR3 is CASRLGDREGYGYTF. The CDR3, as DNA: TGTGCCAGCAGACTTGGGGACAGGGAGGGCTATGGCTACACCTTC.

This clonotype has a count of ten or more. J is TRBJ1-5 and V is TRBV19; D not resolved. The germline V gene encodes CDR1 LNHDA and CDR2 SQIVND (reference sequence). This CDR3 is 13 amino acids long. Trimming removed 5 bases at V and 3 bases at J, with 8 bases between. CDR3 amino acids: CASSPRVNQPQHF. DNA for the CDR3: TGTGCCAGTAGTCCCCGAGTCAATCAGCCCCAGCATTTT.

The V gene is TRBV29-1, the J gene TRBJ2-2, with TRBD2 identical over 11 bases. The CDR3 sequence is 16 residues long. Germline CDR1 is SQVTM and CDR2 is ANQGSEA. V lost 8 bases and J lost 3; bases outside the gene matches: 11. The DNA of the CDR3 is TGCAGCCTGAGGGGACTAGCGGCCAAGTACACCGGGGAGCTGTTTTTT. This encodes CSLRGLAAKYTGELFF.

CDR3 sequence reads: CASSQPLLENTEAFF. The CDR3 nucleotides read TGCGCCAGCAGCCAACCCCTCCTGGAGAACACTGAAGCTTTCTTT. The chain links TRBV4-3 to TRBJ1-1; no clear D. This CDR3 is built from 15 residues. The V end lost 2 bases, the J end lost 1 base, and 11 bases lay between the germline ends. Germline values: CDR1 LGHNA, CDR2 YSLEER.

The chain carries TRBV5-6 and TRBJ1-2; D possibly corresponds to TRBD1 (6 bases). Germline lookup yields CDR1 SGHDT and CDR2 YYEEEE. The CDR3 totals 13 residues. Trimming shortened V by 3 bases and J by 10 bases, and 16 bases separated the two germline ends. The DNA of the CDR3 is TGTGCCAGCAGCTCCGGGACATTTGGAGACTACACCTTC. Translation gives CASSSGTFGDYTF. The complete variable domain, with remaining parts taken from reference TRBV5-6 and TRBJ1-2, reads DAGVTQSPTHLIKTRGQQVTLRCSPKSGHDTVSWYQQALGQGPQFIFQYYEEEERQRGNFPDRFSGHQFPNYSSELNVNALLLGDSALYLCASSSGTFGDYTFGSGTRLTVV.

This rearrangement joins TRBV10-3 to TRBJ2-5; 9 nucleotides match TRBD2. With V trimmed by 10 bases and J by 5 bases, 14 bases remained unmatched. Germline V CDR1 and CDR2: ENHRY, SYGVKD. The CDR3 contains 15 residues. The CDR3 sequence: CASRESGGSGETQYF. CDR3 bases: TGTGCCAGCAGAGAAAGCGGGGGGTCGGGTGAGACCCAGTACTTC.

This clonotype was counted a few times. The V gene is TRBV6-5, the J gene TRBJ1-1; 8 bases map to TRBD1. V shed 3 bases and J 6 bases; nucleotides not matched to a gene: 9. Germline V gives CDR1 MNHEY, CDR2 SVGAGI. The CDR3 extends over 15 amino acids. The CDR3 DNA sequence: TGTGCCAGCAGTTATCCTCGGACAGGGAGCGCTGAAGCTTTCTTT. It codes for CASSYPRTGSAEAFF.

This chain uses TRBV7-2 with TRBJ2-7; D is perhaps TRBD2 (6 bases). Germline V gene lookup returns CDR1 SGHTA and CDR2 FQGNSA. Trimming took 8 bases from V and 2 from J, leaving 22 bases between them. This CDR3 has 16 residues. The CDR3 nucleotides read TGTGCCAGCTCACCAAGGTACGGGGGTAGCACCTACGAGCAGTACTTC. This codes for CASSPRYGGSTYEQYF.

This clonotype was seen ten or more times. The V gene is TRBV6-5, the J gene TRBJ1-1; D is possibly TRBD1 (6 bases). From germline, CDR1 is MNHEY and CDR2 SVGAGI. The CDR3 is made up of 15 amino acids. V lost 7 bases and J 6 bases, leaving 21 bases between the germline ends. The CDR3 loop reads CASTNSQGGVAEAFF. In nucleotides, the CDR3 is TGTGCCAGCACCAACTCACAGGGAGGAGTGGCTGAAGCTTTCTTT.

This clonotype was seen many times. The chain carries TRBV7-8 and TRBJ2-7; tentatively, D is TRBD1 or TRBD2 (5 bases each). CDR1 is SGHVS and CDR2 is FQNEAQ in the germline V gene. This CDR3 has 16 residues. V was shortened by 3 bases and J by 1 base, with 16 bases between the two germline ends. The CDR3 sequence is CASSFVVGTSSYEQYF. The CDR3 nucleotides read TGTGCCAGCAGCTTCGTGGTAGGGACCTCATCCTACGAGCAGTACTTC.

Note on this clonotype: One base away lies a much larger clone, so this may be a sequencing read error. J is TRBJ2-2 and V is TRBV10-3, with a possible D match to TRBD2 (6 bases). Germline assignment: CDR1 ENHRY and CDR2 SYGVKD. Trimming took off 11 bases at V and 7 bases at J, with 17 bases between the two ends. CDR3 length: 13 amino acids. CDR3 bases: TGTGCCGGCAGTAACCGCGGGAACGGGGAGCTGTTTTTT. Translating gives CAGSNRGNGELFF.

V gene TRBV29-1 combines with J gene TRBJ1-5; D gene ambiguous. CDR1 is SQVTM and CDR2 is ANQGSEA in the germline V gene. The CDR3 covers 11 residues. Deletions cut 7 bases from V and 7 bases from J, with 11 bases between. The CDR3 is CSGGVGQPQHF. As DNA, the CDR3 is TGCAGCGGGGGAGTCGGGCAGCCCCAGCATTTT.